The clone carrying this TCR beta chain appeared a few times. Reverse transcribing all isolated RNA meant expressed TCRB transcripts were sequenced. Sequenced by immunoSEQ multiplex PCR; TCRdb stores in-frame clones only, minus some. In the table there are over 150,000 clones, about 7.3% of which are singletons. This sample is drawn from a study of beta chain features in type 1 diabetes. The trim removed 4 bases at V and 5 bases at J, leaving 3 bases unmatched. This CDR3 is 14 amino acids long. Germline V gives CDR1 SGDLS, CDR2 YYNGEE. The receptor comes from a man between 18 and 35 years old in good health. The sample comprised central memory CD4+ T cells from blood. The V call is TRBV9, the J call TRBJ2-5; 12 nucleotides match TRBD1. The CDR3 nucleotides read TGTGCCAGCAGCCAGGGACAGGGGGCGGAGACCCAGTACTTC. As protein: CASSQGQGAETQYF. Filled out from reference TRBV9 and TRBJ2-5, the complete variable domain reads DSGVTQTPKHLITATGQRVTLRCSPRSGDLSVYWYQQSLDQGLQFLIQYYNGEERAKGNILERFSAQQFPDLHSELNLSSLELGDSALYFCASSQGQGAETQYFGPGTRLLVL.